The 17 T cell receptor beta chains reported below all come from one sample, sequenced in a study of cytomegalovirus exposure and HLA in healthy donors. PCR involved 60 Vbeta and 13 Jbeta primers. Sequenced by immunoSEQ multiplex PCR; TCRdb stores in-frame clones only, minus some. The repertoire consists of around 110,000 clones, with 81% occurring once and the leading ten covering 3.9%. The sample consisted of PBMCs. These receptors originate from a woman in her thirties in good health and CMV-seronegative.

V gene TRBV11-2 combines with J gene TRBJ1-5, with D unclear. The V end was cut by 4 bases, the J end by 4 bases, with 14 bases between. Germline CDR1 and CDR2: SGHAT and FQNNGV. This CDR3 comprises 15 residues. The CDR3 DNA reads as TGTGCCAGCAGCTCGGGATCGGGCCATAATCAGCCCCAGCATTTT. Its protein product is CASSSGSGHNQPQHF.

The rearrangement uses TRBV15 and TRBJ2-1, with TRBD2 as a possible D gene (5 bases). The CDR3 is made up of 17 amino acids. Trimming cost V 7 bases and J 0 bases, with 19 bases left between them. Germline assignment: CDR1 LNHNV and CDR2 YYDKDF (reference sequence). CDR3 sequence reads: CATKNSTRESSYNEQFF. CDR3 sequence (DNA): TGTGCCACCAAGAATTCTACAAGGGAGAGCTCCTACAATGAGCAGTTCTTC. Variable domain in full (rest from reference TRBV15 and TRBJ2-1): DAMVIQNPRYQVTQFGKPVTLSCSQTLNHNVMYWYQQKSSQAPKLLFHYYDKDFNNEADTPDNFQSRRPNTSFCFLDIRSPGLGDTAMYLCATKNSTRESSYNEQFFGPGTRLTVL.

CDR3 sequence reads: CASSPRRAGELFF. The CDR3 nucleotides are TGTGCCAGCAGCCCCCGGCGGGCCGGGGAGCTGTTTTTT. The genes are TRBV7-6 and TRBJ2-2; D perhaps matches TRBD2 (5 bases). The ends were cut back, 5 bases at V and 6 bases at J, with 10 bases in the middle. The CDR3 totals 13 residues. Germline V gene sequence: CDR1 SGHVS, CDR2 FNYEAQ.

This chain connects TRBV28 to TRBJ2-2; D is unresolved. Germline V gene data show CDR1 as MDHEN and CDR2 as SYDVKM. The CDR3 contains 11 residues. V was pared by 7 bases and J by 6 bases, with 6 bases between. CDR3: CASTYSGELFF. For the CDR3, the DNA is TGTGCCAGCACCTATTCCGGGGAGCTGTTTTTT. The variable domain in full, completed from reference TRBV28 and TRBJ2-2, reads DVKVTQSSRYLVKRTGEKVFLECVQDMDHENMFWYRQDPGLGLRLIYFSYDVKMKEKGDIPEGYSVSREKKERFSLILESASTNQTSMYLCASTYSGELFFGEGSRLTVL.

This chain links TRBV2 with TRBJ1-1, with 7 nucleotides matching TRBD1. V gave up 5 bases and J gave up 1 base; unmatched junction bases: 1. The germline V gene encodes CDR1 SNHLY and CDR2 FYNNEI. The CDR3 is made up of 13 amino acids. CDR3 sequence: CASSQGGNTEAFF. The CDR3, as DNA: TGTGCCAGCAGTCAGGGGGGGAACACTGAAGCTTTCTTT.

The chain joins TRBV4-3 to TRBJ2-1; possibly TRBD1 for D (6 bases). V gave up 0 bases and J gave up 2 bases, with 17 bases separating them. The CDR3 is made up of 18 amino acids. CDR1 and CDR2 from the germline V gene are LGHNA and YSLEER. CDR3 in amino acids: CASSQDRTVSLPYNEQFF. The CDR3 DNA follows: TGCGCCAGCAGCCAAGATAGGACAGTTTCTCTCCCCTACAATGAGCAGTTCTTC.

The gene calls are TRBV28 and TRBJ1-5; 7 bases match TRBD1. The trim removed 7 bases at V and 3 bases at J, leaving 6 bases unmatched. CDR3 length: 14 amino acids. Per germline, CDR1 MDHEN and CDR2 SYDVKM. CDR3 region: CASTSDRVNQPQHF. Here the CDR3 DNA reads TGTGCCAGCACGTCAGACAGGGTCAATCAGCCCCAGCATTTT.

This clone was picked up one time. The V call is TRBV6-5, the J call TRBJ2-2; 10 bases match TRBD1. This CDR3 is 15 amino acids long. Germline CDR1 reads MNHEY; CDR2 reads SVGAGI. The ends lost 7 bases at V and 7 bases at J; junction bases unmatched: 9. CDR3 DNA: TGTGCCAGCAAGAGACAGGGGGCGTCCGGCGGGGAGCTGTTTTTT. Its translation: CASKRQGASGGELFF.

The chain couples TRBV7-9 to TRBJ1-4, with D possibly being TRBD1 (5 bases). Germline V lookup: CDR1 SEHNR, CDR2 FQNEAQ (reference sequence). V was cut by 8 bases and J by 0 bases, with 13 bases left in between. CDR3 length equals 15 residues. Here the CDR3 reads CASGQGVATNEKLFF. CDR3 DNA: TGTGCCAGCGGACAAGGCGTTGCAACTAATGAAAAACTGTTTTTT.

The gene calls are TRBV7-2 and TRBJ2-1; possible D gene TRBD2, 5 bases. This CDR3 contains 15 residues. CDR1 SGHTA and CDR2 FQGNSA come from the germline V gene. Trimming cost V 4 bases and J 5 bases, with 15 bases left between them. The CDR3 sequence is CASSSTRRQHNEQFF. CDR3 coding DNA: TGTGCCAGCAGCTCCACTAGGAGGCAGCACAATGAGCAGTTCTTC.

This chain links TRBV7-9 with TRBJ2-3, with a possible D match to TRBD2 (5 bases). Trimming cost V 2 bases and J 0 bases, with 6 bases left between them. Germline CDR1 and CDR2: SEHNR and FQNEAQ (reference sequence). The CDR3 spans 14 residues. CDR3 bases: TGTGCCAGCAGCTTAACGGGGAGCACAGATACGCAGTATTTT. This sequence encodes CASSLTGSTDTQYF.

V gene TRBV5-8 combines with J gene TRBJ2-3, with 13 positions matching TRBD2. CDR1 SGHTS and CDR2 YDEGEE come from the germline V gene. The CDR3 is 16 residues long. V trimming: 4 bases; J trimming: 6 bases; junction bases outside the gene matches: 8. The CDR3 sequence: CASSIGTSGDADTQYF. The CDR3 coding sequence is TGTGCCAGCAGCATTGGGACTAGCGGGGACGCGGATACGCAGTATTTT.

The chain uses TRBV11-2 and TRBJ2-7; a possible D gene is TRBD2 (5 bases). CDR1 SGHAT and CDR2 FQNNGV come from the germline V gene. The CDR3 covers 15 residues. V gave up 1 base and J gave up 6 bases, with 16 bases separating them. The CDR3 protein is CASSLARVSPREQYF. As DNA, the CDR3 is TGTGCCAGCAGCTTAGCGAGGGTATCTCCTCGCGAGCAGTACTTC.

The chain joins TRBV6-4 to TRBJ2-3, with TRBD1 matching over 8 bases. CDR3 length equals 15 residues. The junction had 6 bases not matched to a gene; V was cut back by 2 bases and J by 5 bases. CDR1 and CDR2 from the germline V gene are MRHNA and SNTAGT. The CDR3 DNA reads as TGTGCCAGCAGTGACACGACAGGGGCTGGAGATACGCAGTATTTT. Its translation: CASSDTTGAGDTQYF.

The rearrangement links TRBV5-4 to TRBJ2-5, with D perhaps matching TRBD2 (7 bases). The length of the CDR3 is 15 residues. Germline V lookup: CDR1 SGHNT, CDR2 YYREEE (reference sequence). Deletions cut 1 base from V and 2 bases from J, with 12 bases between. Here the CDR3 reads CASSLKGGLQETQYF. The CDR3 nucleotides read TGTGCCAGCAGCTTGAAGGGGGGGCTACAAGAGACCCAGTACTTC.

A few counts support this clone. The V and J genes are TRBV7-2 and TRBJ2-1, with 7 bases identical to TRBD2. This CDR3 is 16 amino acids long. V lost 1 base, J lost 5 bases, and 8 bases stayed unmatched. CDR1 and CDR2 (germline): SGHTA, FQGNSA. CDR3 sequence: CASSLGSAGDNNEQFF. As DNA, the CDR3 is TGTGCCAGCAGCTTAGGAAGCGCGGGAGACAACAATGAGCAGTTCTTC.

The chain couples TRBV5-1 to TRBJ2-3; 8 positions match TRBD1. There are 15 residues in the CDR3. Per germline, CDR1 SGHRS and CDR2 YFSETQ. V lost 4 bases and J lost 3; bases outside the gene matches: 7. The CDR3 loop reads CASSIGQGGTDTQYF. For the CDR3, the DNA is TGCGCCAGCAGCATCGGACAGGGTGGAACAGATACGCAGTATTTT.